These 28 T cell receptor beta chains came from one sample sequenced in a study of molecular identifiers for immune sequencing clone quantification. TCRdb ran MiXCR on the PCR reads and lists one entry per CDR3 protein. This table holds 85,000 to 95,000 distinct CDR3 sequences, about 20% found once. The sequencing input was naive CD8+ T cells from blood, with Jurkat cell RNA spiked in. Documented subset: FACS-sorted CD8+CD4-CCR7+CD45RA+ naive T cells. Every receptor here comes from a human donor in good health. Some libraries in this study had Jurkat cell RNA spiked in.

This clonotype was seen ten or more times. The chain joins TRBV4-2 to TRBJ2-2, with D uncertain. Germline-derived CDR1 and CDR2 are LGHNA and YNFKEQ. This CDR3 comprises 16 residues. V was clipped by 0 bases and J by 0 bases, with 8 bases between them. This chain's CDR3 is CASSQELGANTGELFF. CDR3 DNA sequence: TGTGCCAGCAGCCAAGAGCTAGGAGCGAACACCGGGGAGCTGTTTTTT.

This clonotype has ten or more counts. The chain has TRBV28 and TRBJ1-2, with TRBD1 matching 8 bases. The CDR3 runs 13 residues. After removal of 4 bases from V and 8 bases from J, the junction contained 6 bases not matched to a gene. The germline gives CDR1 MDHEN, CDR2 SYDVKM. Here the CDR3 DNA reads TGTGCCAGCAGTTCCAGGGGGCGTGACGGCTACACCTTC. The encoded protein is CASSSRGRDGYTF.

The chain uses TRBV7-2 and TRBJ2-3; D may be TRBD2 (5 bases). This CDR3 is built from 16 residues. Trimming removed 5 bases from V and 3 bases from J, with 18 bases in between. Germline assignment: CDR1 SGHTA and CDR2 FQGNSA. CDR3 DNA sequence: TGTGCCAGCAGCGCAAATGTGCGGGCCTCAACAGATACGCAGTATTTT. Translation gives CASSANVRASTDTQYF.

The table lists this clonotype with many counts. The J gene is TRBJ1-2, the V gene TRBV4-3, with 7 positions matching TRBD1. Looked up from germline, CDR1 is LGHNA and CDR2 is YSLEER. Trimming removed 5 bases from V and 6 bases from J; junction bases left unmatched: 15. This CDR3 is built from 16 residues. The CDR3 region is CASSTSPTQGIHGYTF. CDR3 bases: TGCGCCAGCAGCACCAGCCCAACACAGGGGATCCATGGCTACACCTTC.

Regarding this clonotype: It may be a read error: a sequence one base away is much more abundant. The chain couples TRBV6-5 to TRBJ1-1, with D maybe TRBD1 (5 bases). The CDR3 consists of 16 residues. Germline loops: CDR1 MNHEY, CDR2 SVGAGI. The CDR3 sequence is CASSVEVGVVRTEALF. CDR3 nucleotide sequence: TGTGCCAGCAGCGTCGAGGTGGGGGTGGTGAGGACTGAAGCTCTCTTT.

The chain links TRBV6-2 or TRBV6-3 to TRBJ2-2; D is uncertain. The germline CDR1 and CDR2 sequences are MNHEY and SVGEGT. CDR3 length equals 14 residues. Trimming removed 6 bases at V and 4 bases at J, with 12 bases between. In DNA form, the CDR3 reads TGTGCCAGCAGCCAAGGCGTCACCACCGGGGAGCTGTTTTTT. Its protein is CASSQGVTTGELFF.

This clonotype was detected many times. The chain has TRBV10-3 and TRBJ2-1; possibly TRBD1 for D (6 bases). Trimming shortened V by 2 bases and J by 8 bases, and 19 bases separated the two germline ends. This CDR3 is 16 amino acids long. Germline V gene lookup returns CDR1 ENHRY and CDR2 SYGVKD. The CDR3 region is CAISEVGQGFADEQFF. The CDR3 DNA reads TGTGCCATCAGTGAGGTGGGGCAGGGGTTCGCAGATGAGCAGTTCTTC.

The chain joins TRBV5-1 to TRBJ2-7; TRBD2 agrees at 7 bases. V trimming: 6 bases; J trimming: 2 bases; junction bases outside the gene matches: 8. The CDR3 totals 14 residues. CDR1 is SGHRS, CDR2 YFSETQ, per germline. CDR3 protein: CASNVGGSTYEQYF. CDR3 bases: TGCGCCAGCAATGTGGGAGGGAGTACCTACGAGCAGTACTTC.

This clonotype was seen once. This may be a read error, as it is one base from a much larger clone. The chain combines TRBV9 with TRBJ2-1, with TRBD2 matching 11 bases. Germline loops: CDR1 SGDLS, CDR2 YYNGEE. The length of the CDR3 is 15 residues. The CDR3 loop reads CAGSISGRVYNEQFF. The DNA for the CDR3 is TGTGCCGGCAGCATTAGCGGGAGGGTCTACAATGAGCAGTTCTTC.

This clonotype was counted at least ten times. The gene calls are TRBV20-1 and TRBJ2-7; 8 bases match TRBD2. The germline CDR1 and CDR2 sequences are DFQATT and SNEGSKA (reference sequence). The CDR3 length is 17 residues. Germline trimming cut 6 bases from V and 4 bases from J; bases unmatched to any gene: 20. The CDR3 reads CSAPDLGRGGFIYEQYF. The CDR3 nucleotides are TGCAGTGCGCCCGACTTGGGCCGGGGGGGCTTTATATACGAGCAGTACTTC.

V is TRBV7-9 and J is TRBJ2-1; no definite D call. The CDR3 length is 17 residues. V was cut by 1 base and J by 0 bases, with 13 bases left in between. Germline-derived CDR1 and CDR2 are SEHNR and FQNEAQ (reference sequence). The CDR3 spells CASSLGGWSSSYNEQFF. The DNA of the CDR3 is TGTGCCAGCAGCTTAGGTGGTTGGTCGAGCTCCTACAATGAGCAGTTCTTC.

This clonotype showed up many times. The CDR3, as DNA: TGCGCCAGCAGCCAAGATTATGGCGGCTACACCTTC. Amino acids: CASSQDYGGYTF. The chain combines TRBV4-3 with TRBJ1-2, with no clear D. Trimming took 0 bases from V and 8 from J, leaving 7 bases between them. Per germline, CDR1 LGHNA and CDR2 YSLEER. The CDR3 is made up of 12 amino acids.

This clonotype was seen repeatedly, ten times or more. This chain connects TRBV5-4 to TRBJ2-1; 13 bases align to TRBD2. V lost 4 bases, J lost 2 bases, and 15 bases stayed unmatched. Per the germline V gene, CDR1 is SGHNT and CDR2 is YYREEE (reference sequence). The CDR3 runs to 20 residues. CDR3: CASSLDLTSGGSVTYNEQFF. DNA of the CDR3: TGTGCCAGCAGCCTAGACTTGACTAGCGGGGGGAGTGTGACCTACAATGAGCAGTTCTTC.

This clonotype was seen at least ten times. The chain combines TRBV14 with TRBJ2-7; the D gene is possibly TRBD1 (8 bases). The V end lost 8 bases, the J end lost 6 bases, and 17 bases lay between the germline ends. Looked up from germline, CDR1 is SGHDN and CDR2 is FVKESK. The CDR3 is 13 amino acids. The CDR3 nucleotides read TGTGCCAGCGGACAGGGAGCGGGGCGCGAGCAGTACTTC. Its protein product is CASGQGAGREQYF. Full variable domain (remainder filled in from reference TRBV14 and TRBJ2-7): EAGVTQFPSHSVIEKGQTVTLRCDPISGHDNLYWYRRVMGKEIKFLLHFVKESKQDESGMPNNRFLAERTGGTYSTLKVQPAELEDSGVYFCASGQGAGREQYFGPGTRLTVT.

In this sample, this clonotype turned up many times. This chain joins TRBV4-3 and TRBJ2-2; D not resolved. Germline CDR1 and CDR2: LGHNA and YSLEER. V lost 0 bases to trimming and J lost 0 bases, with 5 bases between them. The CDR3 runs to 15 residues. The CDR3: CASSQDRTNTGELFF. CDR3 DNA sequence: TGCGCCAGCAGCCAAGATCGTACGAACACCGGGGAGCTGTTTTTT.

At least ten counts were recorded for this clonotype. J is TRBJ2-5 and V is TRBV20-1, with a tentative D call TRBD2 (6 bases). Germline V gene data show CDR1 as DFQATT and CDR2 as SNEGSKA (reference sequence). V was cut by 8 bases and J by 1 base, with 11 bases left in between. The CDR3 extends over 12 amino acids. CDR3 DNA sequence: TGCAGTTCGATAGCGGCCCAAGAGACCCAGTACTTC. Its protein product is CSSIAAQETQYF.

This clonotype was counted at least ten times. The chain recombines TRBV7-9 with TRBJ2-7, with D tentatively TRBD1 (6 bases). The CDR3 sequence is 14 residues long. The V end was cut by 4 bases, the J end by 5 bases, with 15 bases between. Germline-derived CDR1 and CDR2 are SEHNR and FQNEAQ (reference sequence). CDR3 sequence: CASSSVDRPDEQYF. DNA for the CDR3: TGTGCCAGCAGCTCGGTAGACAGGCCCGACGAGCAGTACTTC.

This clonotype was seen ten or more times. This rearrangement joins TRBV6-6 to TRBJ1-5; TRBD1 aligns across 7 bases. V was pared by 1 base and J by 5 bases, with 8 bases of the junction left unmatched. Germline assignment: CDR1 MNHNY and CDR2 SVGAGI (reference sequence). The CDR3 is 16 residues long. The CDR3 bases are TGTGCCAGCAGTTACTTCCGGGACAGACCTGATCAGCCCCAGCATTTT. This translates into CASSYFRDRPDQPQHF.

At least ten counts were recorded for this clonotype. V is TRBV6-2 or TRBV6-3 and J is TRBJ2-3; tentatively, D is TRBD1 (6 bases). The CDR3 extends over 15 amino acids. Trimming cost V 5 bases and J 5 bases, with 17 bases left between them. The germline gives CDR1 MNHEY, CDR2 SVGEGT. CDR3 DNA sequence: TGTGCCAGCAGTGAACTGACAGGTATCATAGATACGCAGTATTTT. This sequence encodes CASSELTGIIDTQYF.

This clonotype has ten or more counts. J is TRBJ2-7 and V is TRBV7-9; D is possibly TRBD1 or TRBD2 (5 bases each). Germline V gene sequence: CDR1 SEHNR, CDR2 FQNEAQ (reference sequence). The CDR3 is 18 residues long. Trimming pared 2 bases from V and 3 bases from J, leaving 23 bases between. CDR3: CASSLTWGSGSVDYEQYF. CDR3 DNA sequence: TGTGCCAGCAGCTTAACGTGGGGGAGTGGTAGCGTAGACTACGAGCAGTACTTC.

At least ten counts were recorded for this clonotype. This chain joins TRBV5-1 and TRBJ2-7; the D gene is possibly TRBD2 (5 bases). V lost 4 bases and J lost 4, with 12 bases in between. The CDR3 runs 13 residues. CDR1 and CDR2 (germline): SGHRS, YFSETQ. The CDR3 DNA reads as TGCGCCAGCAGCGGAGGATGGGAGTACGAGCAGTACTTC. Translation gives CASSGGWEYEQYF.

This clonotype has ten or more counts. The rearrangement links TRBV4-3 to TRBJ1-1, with 11 bases matching TRBD1. Germline CDR1 and CDR2: LGHNA and YSLEER. The V and J ends lost 3 bases and 11 bases, in that order; junction bases with no gene match: 17. The CDR3 contains 17 residues. The DNA of the CDR3 is TGCGCCAGCAGCCATGTGGTAAAAAGGACAGGGGGCTCAATGGCTTTCTTT. Protein product: CASSHVVKRTGGSMAFF.

This clonotype was detected ten times or more. This chain joins TRBV7-9 and TRBJ2-3; 13 nucleotides match TRBD2. The CDR3 has 16 amino acids. Germline loops: CDR1 SEHNR, CDR2 FQNEAQ (reference sequence). The V and J ends lost 6 bases and 4 bases, in that order; junction bases with no gene match: 7. The CDR3 nucleotides are TGTGCCAGCAGACCCTCACTAGCGGGGGGGCCAGATACGCAGTATTTT. Residues: CASRPSLAGGPDTQYF.

This clonotype was recorded many times. J is TRBJ2-2 and V is TRBV4-3; D remains ambiguous. Trimming shortened V by 0 bases and J by 3 bases, and 5 bases separated the two germline ends. The CDR3 has 14 residues. Germline V gene sequence: CDR1 LGHNA, CDR2 YSLEER. CDR3 DNA sequence: TGCGCCAGCAGCCAAGATGGAGACACCGGGGAGCTGTTTTTT. Encoded protein: CASSQDGDTGELFF.

A word on this clonotype: Possible read error: a much larger clone is one base away. J is TRBJ2-1 and V is TRBV6-2 or TRBV6-3, with 7 bases that match TRBD2. Germline V gene sequence: CDR1 MNHEY, CDR2 SVGEGT. This CDR3 region has 14 residues. The V segment lost 4 bases and the J segment 7 bases; nucleotides outside the gene matches: 7. CDR3 in DNA: TGTGCCAGCAGTTGCCCGACTAGCTGGAATGAGCAGTTCTTC. This translates into CASSCPTSWNEQFF.

In its sample, this clonotype was seen many times. J is TRBJ2-7 and V is TRBV28; 11 bases match TRBD2. The trim removed 4 bases at V and 1 base at J, leaving 6 bases unmatched. Germline V gene lookup returns CDR1 MDHEN and CDR2 SYDVKM. There are 16 residues in the CDR3. The CDR3 DNA is TGTGCCAGCAGTTCGACTAGCGGGAAGACATCCTACGAGCAGTACTTC. As protein: CASSSTSGKTSYEQYF.

This clonotype was observed many times. The chain employs TRBV23-1 and TRBJ1-2; a possible D gene is TRBD1 (5 bases). TRBV23-1 falls under the ORF class, with uncertain function. Trimming took off 8 bases at V and 6 bases at J, with 16 bases between the two ends. This CDR3 has 13 amino acids. The CDR3, as DNA: TGCGCCAGCCCTCCCCTCAGGGCCCATGGCTACACCTTC. Translation gives CASPPLRAHGYTF.

In its sample, this clonotype was seen many times. V and J are TRBV5-5 and TRBJ2-7; D gene unclear. Germline CDR1 SGHKS, CDR2 YYEKEE (reference sequence). CDR3 length: 13 residues. V gave up 0 bases and J gave up 2 bases, with 6 bases separating them. CDR3 sequence: CASSLARPYEQYF. DNA of the CDR3: TGTGCCAGCAGCTTGGCGAGGCCCTACGAGCAGTACTTC.